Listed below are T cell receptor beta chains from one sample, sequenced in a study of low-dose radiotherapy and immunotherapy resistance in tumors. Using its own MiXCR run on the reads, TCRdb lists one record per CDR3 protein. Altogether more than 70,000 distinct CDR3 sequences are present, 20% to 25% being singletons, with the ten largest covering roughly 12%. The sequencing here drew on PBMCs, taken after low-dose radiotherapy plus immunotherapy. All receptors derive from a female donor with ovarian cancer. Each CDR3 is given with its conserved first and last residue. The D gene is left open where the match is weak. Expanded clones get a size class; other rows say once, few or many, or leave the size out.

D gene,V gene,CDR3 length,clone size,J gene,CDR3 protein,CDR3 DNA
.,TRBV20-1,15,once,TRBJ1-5,CSASVRTTSNQPQHF,TGCAGTGCTAGTGTTCGTACGACTAGCAATCAGCCCCAGCATTTT
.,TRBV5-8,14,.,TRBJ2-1,CASSLVSGHNEQFF,TGTGCCAGCAGCTTGGTTAGCGGACACAATGAGCAGTTCTTC
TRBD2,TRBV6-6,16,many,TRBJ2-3,CASSYGEGGPTDTQYF,TGTGCCAGCAGTTACGGGGAGGGAGGGCCCACAGATACGCAGTATTTT
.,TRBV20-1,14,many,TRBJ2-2,CSARDMGNTGELFF,TGCAGTGCTAGAGATATGGGGAACACCGGGGAGCTGTTTTTT
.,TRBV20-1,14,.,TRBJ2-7,CSATRGGASYEQYF,TGCAGTGCTACTAGGGGGGGTGCCTCCTACGAGCAGTACTTC
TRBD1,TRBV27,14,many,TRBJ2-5,CASSRDRGPETQYF,TGTGCCAGCAGCCGGGACAGGGGGCCGGAGACCCAGTACTTC
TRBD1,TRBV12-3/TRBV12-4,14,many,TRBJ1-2,CASSFDGDRRGYTF,TGTGCCAGCAGTTTCGACGGGGACAGGCGGGGCTACACCTTC
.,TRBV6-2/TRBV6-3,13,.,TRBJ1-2,CARKGPGGDGYTF,TGTGCCAGAAAGGGGCCAGGAGGGGATGGCTACACCTTC
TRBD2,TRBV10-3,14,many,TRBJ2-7,CAITPQREPNEQYF,TGTGCCATCACCCCTCAGCGGGAGCCCAACGAGCAGTACTTC
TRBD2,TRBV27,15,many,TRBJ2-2,CASRTSGGITGELFF,TGTGCCAGCAGAACCAGCGGGGGTATCACCGGGGAGCTGTTTTTT
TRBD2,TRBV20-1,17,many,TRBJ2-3,CSARARLAGGPVNTQYF,TGCAGTGCTAGGGCCAGACTAGCGGGGGGACCTGTCAATACGCAGTATTTT
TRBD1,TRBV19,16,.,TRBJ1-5,CASSTTGTGGDQPQHF,TGTGCCAGTAGCACCACCGGGACAGGGGGCGATCAGCCCCAGCATTTT
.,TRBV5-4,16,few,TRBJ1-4,CASSRLNGATNEKLFF,TGTGCCAGCAGCAGGTTAAACGGTGCAACTAATGAAAAACTGTTTTTT
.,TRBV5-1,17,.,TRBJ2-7,CASSYPSRDGSPYEQYF,TGCGCCAGCAGCTACCCCAGCAGGGATGGTAGTCCCTACGAGCAGTACTTC
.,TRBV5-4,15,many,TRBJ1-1,CASSRKSGKNTEAFF,TGTGCCAGCAGCCGGAAGTCGGGAAAAAACACTGAAGCTTTCTTT
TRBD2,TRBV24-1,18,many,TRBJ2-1,CATSDWLAGSISYNEQFF,TGTGCCACCAGTGATTGGCTAGCGGGATCAATCTCCTACAATGAGCAGTTCTTC
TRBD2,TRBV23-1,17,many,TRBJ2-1,CASSQFWASGRANEQFF,TGCGCCAGCAGTCAATTTTGGGCTAGCGGGAGGGCCAATGAGCAGTTCTTC
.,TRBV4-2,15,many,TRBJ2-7,CASSQAGPFRGEQYF,TGTGCCAGCAGCCAAGCGGGACCTTTCCGGGGAGAGCAGTACTTC
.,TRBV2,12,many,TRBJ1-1,CASRFQGSEAFF,TGTGCCAGCAGGTTCCAGGGGAGTGAAGCTTTCTTT
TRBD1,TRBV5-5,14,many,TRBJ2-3,CASSQGQMRDTQYF,TGTGCCAGCAGTCAGGGACAGATGAGGGATACGCAGTATTTT